These T cell receptor beta chains were read from a single sample in a study of CD8 T cells in Susac syndrome. Using its own MiXCR run on the immunoSEQ multiplex PCR reads, TCRdb lists one record per CDR3 protein. This sample has 150,000 to 200,000 distinct CDR3 sequences, with about 94% found just once. Sequencing input: CD4+ T cells from PBMCs. The source is a human donor in good health. Both conserved end residues are part of each CDR3. Each record gives: V gene, clone size, J gene, D gene, CDR3 DNA, CDR3 protein. The D gene is left open where the match is weak. Clone sizes are given selectively: once, few, many, or a class where the clone is expanded.

v_gene: TRBV3-1
abundance: NA
j_gene: TRBJ2-1
d_gene: NA
CDR3nt: TGTGCCAGCAGCCAAGATGCCCCCGGACCAGGTGAGCAGTTCTTC
CDR3aa: CASSQDAPGPGEQFF

v_gene: TRBV19
abundance: NA
j_gene: TRBJ2-7
d_gene: NA
CDR3nt: TGTGCCAGTAGTATATCGGGGACAAGGAGCTCCTACGAGCAGTACTTC
CDR3aa: CASSISGTRSSYEQYF

v_gene: TRBV12-3/TRBV12-4
abundance: NA
j_gene: TRBJ2-7
d_gene: TRBD2
CDR3nt: TGTGCCAGCAGTTCTAATAGCGGGGCCTACGAGCAGTACTTC
CDR3aa: CASSSNSGAYEQYF

v_gene: TRBV18
abundance: NA
j_gene: TRBJ2-7
d_gene: NA
CDR3nt: TGTGCCAGCTCACAAGGTGGAGGGACCTACGAGCAGTACTTC
CDR3aa: CASSQGGGTYEQYF

v_gene: TRBV4-1
abundance: NA
j_gene: TRBJ2-5
d_gene: TRBD2
CDR3nt: TGCGCCAGCAGCCAGGGACTAGCGGGGGGTCAAGAGACCCAGTACTTC
CDR3aa: CASSQGLAGGQETQYF

v_gene: TRBV7-9
abundance: NA
j_gene: TRBJ1-1
d_gene: NA
CDR3nt: TGTGCCAGCAGCCCATCGTCCCCTATGAACACTGAAGCTTTCTTT
CDR3aa: CASSPSSPMNTEAFF

v_gene: TRBV7-9
abundance: NA
j_gene: TRBJ2-5
d_gene: TRBD2
CDR3nt: TGTGCCAGCAGCTCGACACCGGGACTAGCGGAAGAGACCCAGTACTTC
CDR3aa: CASSSTPGLAEETQYF

v_gene: TRBV5-1
abundance: NA
j_gene: TRBJ2-6
d_gene: NA
CDR3nt: TGCGCCAGCAGCTTAGAGCACTCTGGGGCCAACGTCCTGACTTTC
CDR3aa: CASSLEHSGANVLTF

v_gene: TRBV27
abundance: once
j_gene: TRBJ2-7
d_gene: NA
CDR3nt: TGTGCCAGCAGTTTCGCGCCTCAACTCGAGCAGTACTTC
CDR3aa: CASSFAPQLEQYF

v_gene: TRBV25-1
abundance: NA
j_gene: TRBJ2-7
d_gene: TRBD1
CDR3nt: TGTGCCAGCTTCGAGGGGGCAACGGGGGAGCAGTACTTC
CDR3aa: CASFEGATGEQYF

v_gene: TRBV13
abundance: NA
j_gene: TRBJ1-2
d_gene: TRBD1
CDR3nt: TGTGCCAGCAGCACACAGGGGGGTTACTATGGCTACACCTTC
CDR3aa: CASSTQGGYYGYTF

v_gene: TRBV12-3/TRBV12-4
abundance: NA
j_gene: TRBJ2-5
d_gene: NA
CDR3nt: TGTGCCAGCAGTCCGGGACGAGGCCAAGAGACCCAGTACTTC
CDR3aa: CASSPGRGQETQYF

v_gene: TRBV5-6
abundance: NA
j_gene: TRBJ2-4
d_gene: TRBD1
CDR3nt: TGTGCCAGCAGCGCCGACGACAGGGGAATAGCCAAAAACATTCAGTACTTC
CDR3aa: CASSADDRGIAKNIQYF

v_gene: TRBV5-6
abundance: NA
j_gene: TRBJ1-1
d_gene: NA
CDR3nt: TGTGCCAGCAGCTTTTCAGTAGATGCTGAAGCTTTCTTT
CDR3aa: CASSFSVDAEAFF